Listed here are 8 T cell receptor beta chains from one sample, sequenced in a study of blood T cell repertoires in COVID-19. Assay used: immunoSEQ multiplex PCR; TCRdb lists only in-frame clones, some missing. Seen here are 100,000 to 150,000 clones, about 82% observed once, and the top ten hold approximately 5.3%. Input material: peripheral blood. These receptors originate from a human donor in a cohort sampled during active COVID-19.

The CDR3 DNA is TGTGCCAGCAGCCAGGGCCCTGGGAACACTGAAGCTTTCTTT. As protein: CASSQGPGNTEAFF. The V and J genes are TRBV6-5 and TRBJ1-1; D might be TRBD1 (5 bases). CDR3 length: 14 amino acids. V was pared by 6 bases and J by 1 base, with 12 bases between. The germline V gene encodes CDR1 MNHEY and CDR2 SVGAGI.

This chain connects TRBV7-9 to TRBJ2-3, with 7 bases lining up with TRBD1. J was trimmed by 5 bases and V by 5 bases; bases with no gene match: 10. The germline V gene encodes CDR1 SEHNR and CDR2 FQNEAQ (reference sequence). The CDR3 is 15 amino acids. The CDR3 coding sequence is TGTGCCAGCAGCACCTCGGACAGGTATAAAGATACGCAGTATTTT. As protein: CASSTSDRYKDTQYF.

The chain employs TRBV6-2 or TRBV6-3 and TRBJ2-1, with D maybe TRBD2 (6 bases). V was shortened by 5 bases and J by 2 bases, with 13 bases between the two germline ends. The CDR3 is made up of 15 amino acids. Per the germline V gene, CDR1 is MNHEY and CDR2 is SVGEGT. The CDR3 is CASSTLRLAYNEQFF. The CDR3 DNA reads TGTGCCAGCAGTACTTTAAGACTAGCCTACAATGAGCAGTTCTTC.

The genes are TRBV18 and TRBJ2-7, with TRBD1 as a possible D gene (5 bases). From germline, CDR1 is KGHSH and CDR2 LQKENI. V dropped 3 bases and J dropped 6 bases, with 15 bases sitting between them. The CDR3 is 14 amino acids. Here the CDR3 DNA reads TGTGCCAGCTCACCTTCTGGGGCGAAGGTCGAGCAGTACTTC. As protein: CASSPSGAKVEQYF.

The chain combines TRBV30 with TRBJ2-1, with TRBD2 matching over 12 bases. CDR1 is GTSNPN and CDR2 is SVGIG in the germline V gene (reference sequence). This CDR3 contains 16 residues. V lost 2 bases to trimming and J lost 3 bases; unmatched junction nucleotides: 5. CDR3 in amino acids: CAWSPVTSGSYNEQFF. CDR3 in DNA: TGTGCCTGGAGTCCCGTGACTAGCGGGAGCTACAATGAGCAGTTCTTC. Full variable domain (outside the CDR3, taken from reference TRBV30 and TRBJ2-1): SQTIHQWPATLVQPVGSPLSLECTVEGTSNPNLYWYRQAAGRGLQLLFYSVGIGQISSEVPQNLSASRPQDRQFILSSKKLLLSDSGFYLCAWSPVTSGSYNEQFFGPGTRLTVL.

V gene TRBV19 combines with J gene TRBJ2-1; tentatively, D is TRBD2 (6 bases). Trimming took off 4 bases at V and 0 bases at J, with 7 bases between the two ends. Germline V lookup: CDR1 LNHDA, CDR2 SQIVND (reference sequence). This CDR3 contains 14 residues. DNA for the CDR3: TGTGCCAGTAGTACCGGGAGCTCCTACAATGAGCAGTTCTTC. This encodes CASSTGSSYNEQFF. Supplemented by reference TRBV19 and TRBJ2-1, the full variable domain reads DGGITQSPKYLFRKEGQNVTLSCEQNLNHDAMYWYRQDPGQGLRLIYYSQIVNDFQKGDIAEGYSVSREKKESFPLTVTSAQKNPTAFYLCASSTGSSYNEQFFGPGTRLTVL.

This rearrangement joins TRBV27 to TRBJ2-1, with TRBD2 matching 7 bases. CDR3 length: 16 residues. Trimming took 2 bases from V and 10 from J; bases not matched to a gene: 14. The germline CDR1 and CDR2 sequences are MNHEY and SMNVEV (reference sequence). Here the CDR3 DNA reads TGTGCCAGCAGTTTAACGGGGGGAGCTCAGATCCGGGAGCAGTTCTTC. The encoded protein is CASSLTGGAQIREQFF.

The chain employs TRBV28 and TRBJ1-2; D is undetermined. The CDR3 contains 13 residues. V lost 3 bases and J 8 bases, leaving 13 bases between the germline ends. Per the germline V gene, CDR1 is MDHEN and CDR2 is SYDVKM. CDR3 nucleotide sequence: TGTGCCAGCAGTTTCCCCACATCTAGGGGCTACACCTTC. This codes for CASSFPTSRGYTF.